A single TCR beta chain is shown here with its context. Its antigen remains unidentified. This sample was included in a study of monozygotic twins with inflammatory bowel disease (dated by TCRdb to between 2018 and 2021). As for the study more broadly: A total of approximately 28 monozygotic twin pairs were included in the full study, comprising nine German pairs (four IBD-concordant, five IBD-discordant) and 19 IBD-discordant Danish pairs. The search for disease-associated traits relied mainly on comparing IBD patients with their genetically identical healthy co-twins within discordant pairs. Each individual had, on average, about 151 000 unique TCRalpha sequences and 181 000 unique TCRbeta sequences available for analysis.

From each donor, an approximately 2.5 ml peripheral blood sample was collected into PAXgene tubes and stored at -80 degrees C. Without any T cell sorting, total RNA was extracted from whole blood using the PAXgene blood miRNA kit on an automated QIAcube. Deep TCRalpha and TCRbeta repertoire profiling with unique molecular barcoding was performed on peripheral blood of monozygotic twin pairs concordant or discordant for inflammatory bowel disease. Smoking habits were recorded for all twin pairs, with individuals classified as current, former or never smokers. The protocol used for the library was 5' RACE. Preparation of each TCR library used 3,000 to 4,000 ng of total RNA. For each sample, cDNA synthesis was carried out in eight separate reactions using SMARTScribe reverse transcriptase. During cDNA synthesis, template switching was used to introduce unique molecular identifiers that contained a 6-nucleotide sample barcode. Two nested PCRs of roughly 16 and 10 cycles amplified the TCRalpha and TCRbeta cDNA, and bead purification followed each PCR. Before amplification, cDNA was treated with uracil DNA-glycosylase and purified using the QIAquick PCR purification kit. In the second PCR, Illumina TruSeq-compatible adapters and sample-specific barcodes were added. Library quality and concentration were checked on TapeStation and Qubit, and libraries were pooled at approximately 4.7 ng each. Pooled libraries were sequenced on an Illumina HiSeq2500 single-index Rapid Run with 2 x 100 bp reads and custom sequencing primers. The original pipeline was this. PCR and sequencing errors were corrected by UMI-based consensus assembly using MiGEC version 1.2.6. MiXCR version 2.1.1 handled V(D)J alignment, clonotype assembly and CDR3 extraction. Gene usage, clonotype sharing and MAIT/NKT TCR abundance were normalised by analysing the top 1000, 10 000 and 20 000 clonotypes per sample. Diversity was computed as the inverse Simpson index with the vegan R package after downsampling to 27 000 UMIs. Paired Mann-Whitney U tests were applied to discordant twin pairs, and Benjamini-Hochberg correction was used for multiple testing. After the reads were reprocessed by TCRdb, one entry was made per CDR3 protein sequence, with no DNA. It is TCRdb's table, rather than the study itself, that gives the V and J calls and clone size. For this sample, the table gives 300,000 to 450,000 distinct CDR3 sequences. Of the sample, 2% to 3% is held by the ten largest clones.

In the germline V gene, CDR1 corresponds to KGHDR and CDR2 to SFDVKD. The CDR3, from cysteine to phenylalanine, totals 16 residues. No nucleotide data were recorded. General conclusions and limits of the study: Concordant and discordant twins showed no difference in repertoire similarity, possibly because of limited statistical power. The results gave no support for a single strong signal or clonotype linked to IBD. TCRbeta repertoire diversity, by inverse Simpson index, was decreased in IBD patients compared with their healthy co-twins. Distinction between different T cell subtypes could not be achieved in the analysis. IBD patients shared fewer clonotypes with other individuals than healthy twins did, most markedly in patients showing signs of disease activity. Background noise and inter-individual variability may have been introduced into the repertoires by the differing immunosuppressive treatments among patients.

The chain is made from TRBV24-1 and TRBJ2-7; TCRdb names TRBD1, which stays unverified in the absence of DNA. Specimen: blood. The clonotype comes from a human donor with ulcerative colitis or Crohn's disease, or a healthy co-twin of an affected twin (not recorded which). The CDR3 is CATSDLTGQSRYEQYF.